The 31 T cell receptor beta chains in this list originate from one sample, sequenced in a study of cytotoxic CD8 clonotypes in ibrutinib-treated CLL. Sequenced by immunoSEQ multiplex PCR; TCRdb stores in-frame clones only, minus some. This table holds roughly 56,000 clones, about 65% found once. The source material was PBMCs, sampled after 12 months of ibrutinib treatment. The receptors come from a human donor with chronic lymphocytic leukemia.

In this sample, this clone turned up a few times. This chain connects TRBV28 to TRBJ2-2, with TRBD1 identical over 9 bases. The CDR3 loop spans 15 amino acids. The ends lost 5 bases at V and 5 bases at J; junction bases unmatched: 6. The germline CDR1 and CDR2 sequences are MDHEN and SYDVKM. The CDR3, as DNA: TGTGCCAGCAGTCTACAGGGGGCTCGGACCGGGGAGCTGTTTTTT. It is translated as CASSLQGARTGELFF.

This chain joins TRBV14 and TRBJ2-1; 8 positions agree with TRBD1. With V trimmed by 1 base and J by 7 bases, 12 bases remained unmatched. The germline V gene has CDR1 SGHDN and CDR2 FVKESK. The CDR3 is 17 residues long. This chain's CDR3 is CASSQVSVAGGGNEQFF. The DNA of the CDR3 is TGTGCCAGCAGCCAAGTGTCGGTGGCAGGGGGCGGGAATGAGCAGTTCTTC.

This rearrangement joins TRBV29-1 to TRBJ2-1; TRBD2 is a possible D gene (5 bases). V was cut by 0 bases and J by 8 bases, with 20 bases left in between. This CDR3 spans 16 amino acids. The germline CDR1 and CDR2 sequences are SQVTM and ANQGSEA. The CDR3 nucleotides read TGCAGCGTTGAAGACCCCTCGCCTAGCATGGGCGATGAGCAGTTCTTC. The encoded protein is CSVEDPSPSMGDEQFF.

This sequence joins TRBV6-5 and TRBJ2-5; D remains unclear. Trimming took 1 base from V and 4 from J, leaving 13 bases between them. The CDR3 is 15 amino acids. CDR1 MNHEY and CDR2 SVGAGI come from the germline V gene. The CDR3: CASSYFSGGIETQYF. In DNA form, the CDR3 reads TGTGCCAGCAGTTACTTCAGTGGTGGTATAGAGACCCAGTACTTC.

V usage is TRBV2 and J usage is TRBJ1-1; D is undetermined. The CDR3 length is 11 residues. The germline gives CDR1 SNHLY, CDR2 FYNNEI. The V end lost 6 bases, the J end lost 9 bases, and 11 bases lay between the germline ends. DNA for the CDR3: TGTGCCAGCAGAGTAAGGACGAAAGCTTTCTTT. Amino acids: CASRVRTKAFF.

The rearrangement joins TRBV4-2 to TRBJ2-3; TRBD1 might be the D (6 bases). V lost 5 bases and J lost 2, with 14 bases in between. The CDR3 contains 15 residues. Germline V CDR1 and CDR2: LGHNA, YNFKEQ. The CDR3 sequence is CASSVRQAITDTQYF. The CDR3 DNA reads TGTGCCAGCAGCGTTAGACAGGCGATCACAGATACGCAGTATTTT.

The rearrangement uses TRBV5-6 and TRBJ2-7; a possible D gene is TRBD1 (6 bases). The CDR3 is 13 amino acids. Trimming stripped 1 base from V and 5 bases from J, with 10 bases between. Germline-derived CDR1 and CDR2 are SGHDT and YYEEEE. The CDR3 here is CASSLIRGNEQYF. CDR3 in DNA: TGTGCCAGCAGCTTGATCAGGGGAAACGAGCAGTACTTC.

This clone was counted a single time. The rearrangement links TRBV12-5 to TRBJ2-1; 11 bases map to TRBD1. V shed 0 bases, J shed 9 bases, and the junction held 7 bases outside the gene matches. The CDR3 is 16 amino acids. Germline-derived CDR1 and CDR2 are LGHNT and FRNRAP. The CDR3 protein is CASGLVVGQGAGEQFF. The CDR3 bases are TGTGCTAGTGGTTTGGTAGTTGGACAGGGGGCAGGTGAGCAGTTCTTC.

The genes are TRBV7-2 and TRBJ1-5; D is undetermined. The V end lost 3 bases, the J end lost 6 bases, and 9 bases lay between the germline ends. Per germline, CDR1 SGHTA and CDR2 FQGNSA. This CDR3 is built from 13 residues. For the CDR3, the DNA is TGTGCCAGCAGCTTGGTTATGAGTCAGCCCCAGCATTTT. This codes for CASSLVMSQPQHF.

V gene TRBV19 combines with J gene TRBJ1-1, with D possibly being TRBD1 (5 bases). V gave up 3 bases and J gave up 7 bases, with 21 bases separating them. CDR3 length: 16 amino acids. The germline V gene has CDR1 LNHDA and CDR2 SQIVND (reference sequence). CDR3 residues: CASSIGTTRPSLEAFF. In DNA, the CDR3 is TGTGCCAGTAGTATCGGGACCACAAGGCCGAGTCTTGAAGCTTTCTTT.

This chain links TRBV5-4 with TRBJ2-7; 7 bases are shared with TRBD1. Losses at the gene ends were 3 bases for V and 2 bases for J; bases not matched to a gene: 5. CDR3 length: 14 amino acids. Per the germline V gene, CDR1 is SGHNT and CDR2 is YYREEE (reference sequence). The DNA for the CDR3 is TGTGCCAGCAGCTACTGGGACAGAGCCTACGAGCAGTACTTC. This translates into CASSYWDRAYEQYF.

J is TRBJ2-1 and V is TRBV25-1; D not resolved. V was pared by 6 bases and J by 0 bases, with 12 bases between. CDR3 size: 15 residues. Germline lookup yields CDR1 MGHDK and CDR2 SYGVNS. For the CDR3, the DNA is TGTGCCAGCAGCCGTCCCGTCAGCTCCTACAATGAGCAGTTCTTC. Translating it yields CASSRPVSSYNEQFF.

The rearrangement links TRBV4-1 to TRBJ1-4; D perhaps matches TRBD1 (6 bases). This CDR3 has 14 residues. Germline V CDR1 and CDR2: MGHRA, YSYEKL. Trimming removed 2 bases at V and 8 bases at J, with 12 bases between. This CDR3 reads CASSQSGTSEKLFF. For the CDR3, the DNA is TGCGCCAGCAGCCAATCCGGGACAAGCGAAAAACTGTTTTTT.

The rearrangement links TRBV5-4 to TRBJ2-7; 10 nucleotides line up with TRBD1. The CDR3 has 15 residues. The V gene's germline CDR1 is SGHNT and CDR2 YYREEE (reference sequence). The V segment lost 4 bases and the J segment 4 bases; nucleotides outside the gene matches: 8. Here the CDR3 DNA reads TGTGCCAGCAGCATCCCGGGACAGGGGAGATACGAGCAGTACTTC. Translating it yields CASSIPGQGRYEQYF. The full variable domain, its missing parts supplied by reference TRBV5-4 and TRBJ2-7, is ETGVTQSPTHLIKTRGQQVTLRCSSQSGHNTVSWYQQALGQGPQFIFQYYREEENGRGNFPPRFSGLQFPNYSSELNVNALELDDSALYLCASSIPGQGRYEQYFGPGTRLTVT.

The V and J genes are TRBV11-2 and TRBJ2-6; D might be TRBD2 (5 bases). V was shortened by 4 bases and J by 0 bases, with 16 bases between the two germline ends. Germline CDR1 reads SGHAT; CDR2 reads FQNNGV. The CDR3 has 18 residues. The chain's CDR3 is CASSSPWRHHSGANVLTF. The CDR3 DNA is TGTGCCAGCAGCTCTCCGTGGAGGCACCACTCTGGGGCCAACGTCCTGACTTTC.

CDR3 bases: TGTGCCAGCAGCAAAGGGGGGGTTACGTCCGGGGAGCAGTACTTC. The encoded protein is CASSKGGVTSGEQYF. J is TRBJ2-7 and V is TRBV21-1; the table's D call of TRBD2 was not tested on the DNA. TRBV21-1 is noted as a pseudogene. This CDR3 spans 15 amino acids.

This clone has a handful of counts. Within the sample, other DNA sequences also encode this same CDR3. This chain joins TRBV20-1 and TRBJ2-5; no clear D. Germline loops: CDR1 DFQATT, CDR2 SNEGSKA (reference sequence). Trimming removed 3 bases at V and 4 bases at J, with 3 bases between. The CDR3 is made up of 10 amino acids. The chain's CDR3 is CSARVETQYF. The CDR3 nucleotides are TGCAGTGCTAGGGTAGAGACCCAGTACTTC.

The chain combines TRBV7-2 with TRBJ2-1; D is possibly TRBD1 or TRBD2 (5 bases each). This CDR3 is built from 14 residues. The V end was cut by 1 base, the J end by 9 bases, with 13 bases between. Germline CDR1 SGHTA, CDR2 FQGNSA. The CDR3: CASSLDRWSGEQFF. The CDR3 nucleotides read TGTGCCAGCAGCTTAGACAGGTGGAGCGGTGAGCAGTTCTTC.

The chain links TRBV6-1 to TRBJ2-2; D may be TRBD2 (5 bases). Germline loops: CDR1 MNHNS, CDR2 SASEGT. This CDR3 has 13 amino acids. Trimming took 7 bases from V and 6 from J, leaving 12 bases between them. The CDR3 bases are TGTGCCAGCAAGGAGGACTTCCCCGGGGAGCTGTTTTTT. This codes for CASKEDFPGELFF.

CDR3 residues: CASSGPPGQGAHGYTF. CDR3 nucleotides: TGTGCCAGCAGTGGTCCCCCGGGACAGGGGGCGCATGGCTACACCTTC. The genes are TRBV6-1 and TRBJ1-2; TRBD1 agrees at 12 bases. Germline assignment: CDR1 MNHNS and CDR2 SASEGT. The CDR3 consists of 16 residues. Trimming took 4 bases from V and 6 from J; bases not matched to a gene: 9.

J is TRBJ2-3 and V is TRBV7-3, with D uncertain. Deletions cut 5 bases from V and 2 bases from J, with 8 bases between. The CDR3 runs to 13 residues. CDR1 and CDR2 from the germline V gene are SGHTA and FQGTGA. The CDR3 nucleotides read TGTGCCAGCAGCCCGACCGCCACAGATACGCAGTATTTT. Its protein product is CASSPTATDTQYF. The full variable domain, with the rest looked up from reference TRBV7-3 and TRBJ2-3, is GAGVSQTPSNKVTEKGKYVELRCDPISGHTALYWYRQSLGQGPEFLIYFQGTGAADDSGLPNDRFFAVRPEGSVSTLKIQRTERGDSAVYLCASSPTATDTQYFGPGTRLTVL.

The gene calls are TRBV6-6 and TRBJ1-3; a possible D gene is TRBD1 (5 bases). This CDR3 contains 16 residues. Germline CDR1 is MNHNY and CDR2 is SVGAGI (reference sequence). The germline V and J ends were trimmed by 7 bases and 3 bases, with 19 bases remaining between them. The CDR3 DNA sequence: TGTGCCAGCACCCAGGGCCAGGGACTCCATGGAAACACCATATATTTT. It specifies CASTQGQGLHGNTIYF.

Only a few counts were recorded for this clone. The V call is TRBV5-4, the J call TRBJ1-4; D not certain. Germline CDR1 SGHNT, CDR2 YYREEE (reference sequence). The ends were cut back, 2 bases at V and 0 bases at J, with 5 bases in the middle. This CDR3 has 14 amino acids. This CDR3 is CASSLETTNEKLFF. CDR3 nucleotides: TGTGCCAGCAGCTTAGAAACAACTAATGAAAAACTGTTTTTT.

The chain combines TRBV15 with TRBJ2-7; D is uncertain. Germline CDR1 reads LNHNV; CDR2 reads YYDKDF (reference sequence). This CDR3 region has 15 residues. V lost 0 bases and J lost 1, with 10 bases in between. Here the CDR3 DNA reads TGTGCCACCAGCAGAGATGTGGCTAGTTCCTACGAGCAGTACTTC. The encoded protein is CATSRDVASSYEQYF. The variable domain in full, with the rest retrieved from reference TRBV15 and TRBJ2-7, is DAMVIQNPRYQVTQFGKPVTLSCSQTLNHNVMYWYQQKSSQAPKLLFHYYDKDFNNEADTPDNFQSRRPNTSFCFLDIRSPGLGDTAMYLCATSRDVASSYEQYFGPGTRLTVT.

The chain has TRBV6-4 and TRBJ2-1; 7 bases map to TRBD2. Unmatched junction bases numbered 6, after V lost 4 bases and J lost 6 bases. Germline CDR1 MRHNA, CDR2 SNTAGT. The CDR3 spans 14 residues. CDR3 sequence reads: CASSAREVGNEQFF. CDR3 sequence (DNA): TGTGCCAGCAGTGCACGGGAGGTGGGCAATGAGCAGTTCTTC.

The chain recombines TRBV28 with TRBJ2-1; 8 bases match TRBD2. The CDR3 has 15 residues. After removal of 6 bases from V and 4 bases from J, the junction contained 8 bases not matched to a gene. The germline CDR1 and CDR2 sequences are MDHEN and SYDVKM. The CDR3 reads CASRPSGRGYNEQFF. CDR3 in DNA: TGTGCCAGCAGACCCAGCGGGAGAGGGTACAATGAGCAGTTCTTC.

V and J are TRBV4-2 and TRBJ2-2, with a possible D match to TRBD2 (5 bases). Germline assignment: CDR1 LGHNA and CDR2 YNFKEQ. Trimming cost V 1 base and J 0 bases, with 6 bases left between them. The CDR3 runs 15 residues. CDR3 sequence (DNA): TGTGCCAGCAGCCAAGCGGGAACGAACACCGGGGAGCTGTTTTTT. This sequence encodes CASSQAGTNTGELFF.

This sequence joins TRBV5-1 and TRBJ2-1; D gene ambiguous. Per germline, CDR1 SGHRS and CDR2 YFSETQ. This CDR3 has 14 residues. Trimming took off 7 bases at V and 4 bases at J, with 15 bases between the two ends. The DNA for the CDR3 is TGCGCCAGCCCAGAGGACGGGCCATACAATGAGCAGTTCTTC. Its protein product is CASPEDGPYNEQFF.

V and J are TRBV6-4 and TRBJ2-5; the D is unclear. V shed 8 bases and J shed 5 bases, with 6 bases lying between them. The CDR3 extends over 10 amino acids. The germline CDR1 and CDR2 sequences are MRHNA and SNTAGT. CDR3 residues: CASGRETQYF. DNA for the CDR3: TGTGCCAGCGGACGCGAGACCCAGTACTTC.

This clone came up once. The V and J genes are TRBV6-1 and TRBJ2-7; 11 nucleotides align to TRBD2. This CDR3 region has 15 residues. The V gene's germline CDR1 is MNHNS and CDR2 SASEGT. With 2 bases clipped from V and 5 bases from J, the junction kept 5 bases outside the gene matches. In nucleotides, the CDR3 is TGTGCCAGCAGTGAACAGACTAGCGGGATCAACGAGCAGTACTTC. This sequence encodes CASSEQTSGINEQYF.

The rearrangement links TRBV5-1 to TRBJ2-3; D is possibly TRBD2 (5 bases). V was pared by 4 bases and J by 0 bases, with 12 bases between. The CDR3 extends over 15 amino acids. Germline values: CDR1 SGHRS, CDR2 YFSETQ. The CDR3 protein is CASSTAELSTDTQYF. CDR3 bases: TGCGCCAGCAGCACAGCGGAGCTTAGCACAGATACGCAGTATTTT.